Each of the 9 T cell receptor beta chains below was sequenced from the same sample in a study of graft-versus-host responses after intestinal transplantation. No antigen is known for these receptors. TCRdb's table, derived via immunoSEQ multiplex PCR, lists solely in-frame clones and lacks some. The table has about 36,000 clones, roughly 95% seen once. Here the sequenced sample was unstimulated CD4+ T cells sorted from spleen or lymph node cells, taken before transplant. The source is a human donor who was the organ donor for an intestinal transplant.

This chain connects TRBV6-5 to TRBJ2-5; 11 bases are shared with TRBD2. The junction had 7 bases not matched to a gene; V was cut back by 6 bases and J by 4 bases. From germline, CDR1 is MNHEY and CDR2 SVGAGI. The CDR3 extends over 15 amino acids. DNA for the CDR3: TGTGCCAGCAGCTATAGCGGGGGGGCCTTAGAGACCCAGTACTTC. Protein product: CASSYSGGALETQYF.

The J gene is TRBJ1-4, the V gene TRBV7-2, with D perhaps TRBD1 (5 bases). The V gene lost 5 bases and the J gene lost 4 bases, with 11 bases spanning the gap. Germline CDR1 reads SGHTA; CDR2 reads FQGNSA. The CDR3 loop spans 14 amino acids. CDR3 bases: TGTGCCAGCAGCCCGAGACAGAGTAATGAAAAACTGTTTTTT. It codes for CASSPRQSNEKLFF.

J is TRBJ2-3 and V is TRBV7-3; 7 bases fit TRBD2. Germline assignment: CDR1 SGHTA and CDR2 FQGTGA. With 1 base clipped from V and 1 base from J, the junction kept 5 bases outside the gene matches. This CDR3 spans 16 amino acids. The CDR3 coding sequence is TGTGCCAGCAGCTTAATTAGTCGGGGGGGCACAGATACGCAGTATTTT. Protein: CASSLISRGGTDTQYF.

The genes are TRBV4-1 and TRBJ1-5; 9 positions match TRBD1. The CDR3 extends over 16 amino acids. Germline CDR1 reads MGHRA; CDR2 reads YSYEKL. V lost 1 base to trimming and J lost 4 bases; unmatched junction nucleotides: 5. The CDR3 reads CASSQVGTGLNQPQHF. CDR3 sequence (DNA): TGCGCCAGCAGCCAAGTCGGGACAGGGCTTAATCAGCCCCAGCATTTT.

The chain's CDR3 is CAGQGPGTYNSPLHF. The CDR3 DNA follows: TGTGCCGGACAGGGGCCGGGCACCTATAATTCACCCCTCCACTTT. The chain carries TRBV30 and TRBJ1-6; TRBD1 agrees at 9 bases. V gave up 8 bases and J gave up 2 bases; unmatched junction bases: 7. CDR1 and CDR2 (germline): GTSNPN, SVGIG (reference sequence). This CDR3 contains 15 residues. Using reference TRBV30 and TRBJ1-6 for the parts outside the CDR3, the full variable domain is SQTIHQWPATLVQPVGSPLSLECTVEGTSNPNLYWYRQAAGRGLQLLFYSVGIGQISSEVPQNLSASRPQDRQFILSSKKLLLSDSGFYLCAGQGPGTYNSPLHFGNGTRLTVT.

The chain combines TRBV28 with TRBJ1-1; no clear D gene. Germline assignment: CDR1 MDHEN and CDR2 SYDVKM. CDR3 length: 13 residues. Trimming took off 2 bases at V and 11 bases at J, with 15 bases between the two ends. The CDR3 here is CASSLGKGLWAFF. The CDR3 DNA follows: TGTGCCAGCAGTTTAGGGAAAGGCTTGTGGGCTTTCTTT.

The chain recombines TRBV2 with TRBJ1-1, with TRBD1 matching over 8 bases. This CDR3 contains 14 residues. Germline V gene sequence: CDR1 SNHLY, CDR2 FYNNEI. V lost 7 bases, J lost 0 bases, and 4 bases stayed unmatched. The CDR3 DNA sequence: TGTGCCAGCAAGCCGGACAGGGTGAACACTGAAGCTTTCTTT. Its protein is CASKPDRVNTEAFF.

The V gene is TRBV6-1, the J gene TRBJ1-2, with 7 positions matching TRBD1. CDR1 is MNHNS and CDR2 is SASEGT in the germline V gene. The CDR3 is made up of 12 amino acids. Unmatched junction bases numbered 7, after V lost 10 bases and J lost 5 bases. CDR3 region: CATGTVAYGYTF. The CDR3 DNA reads as TGTGCCACCGGGACAGTCGCTTATGGCTACACCTTC.

This clone was detected only once. V is TRBV11-3 and J is TRBJ2-4; D unclear. The CDR3 totals 12 residues. CDR1 and CDR2 from the germline V gene are SGHNT and YENEEA. V was pared by 5 bases and J by 3 bases, with 5 bases between. The CDR3 coding sequence is TGTGCCAGCAGCCCGGACAAAAACATTCAGTACTTC. It codes for CASSPDKNIQYF.